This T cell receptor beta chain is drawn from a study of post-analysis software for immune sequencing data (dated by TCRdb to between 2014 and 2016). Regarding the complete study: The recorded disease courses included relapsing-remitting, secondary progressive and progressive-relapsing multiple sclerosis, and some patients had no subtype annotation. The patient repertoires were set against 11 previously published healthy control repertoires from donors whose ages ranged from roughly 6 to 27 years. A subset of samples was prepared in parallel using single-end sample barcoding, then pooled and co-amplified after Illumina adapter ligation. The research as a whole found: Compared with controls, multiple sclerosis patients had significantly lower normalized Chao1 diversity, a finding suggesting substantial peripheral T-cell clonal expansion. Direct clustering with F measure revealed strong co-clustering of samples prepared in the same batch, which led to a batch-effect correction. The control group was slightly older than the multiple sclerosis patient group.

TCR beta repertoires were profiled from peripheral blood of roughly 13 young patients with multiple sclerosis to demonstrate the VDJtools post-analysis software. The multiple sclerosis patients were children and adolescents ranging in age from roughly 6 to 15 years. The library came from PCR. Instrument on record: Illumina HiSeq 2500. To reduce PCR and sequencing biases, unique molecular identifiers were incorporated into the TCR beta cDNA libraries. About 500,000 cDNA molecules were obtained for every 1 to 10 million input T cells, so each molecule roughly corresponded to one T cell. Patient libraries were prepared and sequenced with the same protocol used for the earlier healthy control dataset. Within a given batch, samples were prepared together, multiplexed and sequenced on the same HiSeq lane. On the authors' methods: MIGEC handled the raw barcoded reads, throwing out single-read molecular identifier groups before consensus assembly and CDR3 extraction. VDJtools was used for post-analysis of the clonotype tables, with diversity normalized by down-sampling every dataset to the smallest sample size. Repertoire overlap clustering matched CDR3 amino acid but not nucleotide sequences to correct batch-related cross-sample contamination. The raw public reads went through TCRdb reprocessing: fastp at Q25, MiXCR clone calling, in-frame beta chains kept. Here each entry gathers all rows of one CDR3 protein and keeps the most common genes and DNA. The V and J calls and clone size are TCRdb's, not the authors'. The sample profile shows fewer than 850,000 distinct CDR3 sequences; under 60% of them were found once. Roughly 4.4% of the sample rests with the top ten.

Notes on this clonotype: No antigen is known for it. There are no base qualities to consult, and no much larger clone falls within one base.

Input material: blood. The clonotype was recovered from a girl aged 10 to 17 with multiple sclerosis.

The DNA sequence is as follows: TGTGCCAGCACCCGTGGGGGCTCCTACAATGAGCAGTTCTTC. Its protein reads: CASTRGGSYNEQFF. The chain joins TRBV12-3 or TRBV12-4 to TRBJ2-1, with the D gene tentatively TRBD1 or TRBD2, based on 5 matching bases in each. Between the V and J ends, shortened by 7 bases and 0 bases respectively, the junction contains 10 bases. The CDR3, from cysteine to phenylalanine, totals 14 residues. Of the read, only the CDR3 DNA is kept; its 42 bases are in frame from base 1.